The 31 T cell receptor beta chains listed next were all sequenced from one sample in a study of post-analysis software for immune sequencing data. Presence of unique molecular identifiers characterized the TCR beta cDNA libraries. TCRdb ran MiXCR on the PCR reads and lists one entry per CDR3 protein. The sample contains approximately 360,000 distinct CDR3 sequences, roughly 38% of which appear only once. Study results and limitations: Five or six TRBV segments, TRBV5-6, TRBV5-1 and TRBV20-1 among them, were found more frequent in patients than controls.

These receptors' targets are unknown. The sequencing input was blood. The receptors derive from a girl under 18 with multiple sclerosis.

This chain uses TRBV9 with TRBJ2-1; 8 nucleotides agree with TRBD1. CDR1 is SGDLS and CDR2 is YYNGEE in the germline V gene. The CDR3 sequence is 15 residues long. The J segment lost 6 bases and the V segment lost 0 bases, leaving 5 bases of the junction unmatched. In DNA, the CDR3 is TGTGCCAGCAGCGTAGGCGGACAGGGTTTCAATGAGCAGTTCTTC. As protein: CASSVGGQGFNEQFF. Together with reference TRBV9 and TRBJ2-1, the CDR3 gives the full variable domain: DSGVTQTPKHLITATGQRVTLRCSPRSGDLSVYWYQQSLDQGLQFLIQYYNGEERAKGNILERFSAQQFPDLHSELNLSSLELGDSALYFCASSVGGQGFNEQFFGPGTRLTVL.

The chain recombines TRBV14 with TRBJ2-7; tentative D call: TRBD1 (5 bases). The J call may be faulty, since TRBJ2-5 better matches the DNA end. The CDR3 is 14 residues long. Germline CDR1 reads SGHDN; CDR2 reads FVKESK. DNA of the CDR3: TGTGCCAGCAGCCAAGATCGTACAGGAGAGACCCAGTACTTC. As protein: CASSQDRTGETQYF.

The chain couples TRBV7-2 to TRBJ1-5; D is possibly TRBD1 (6 bases). The CDR3 loop spans 14 amino acids. CDR1 and CDR2 from the germline V gene are SGHTA and FQGNSA. V gave up 5 bases and J gave up 3 bases, with 11 bases separating them. CDR3: CASSEQGYNQPQHF. The DNA of the CDR3 is TGTGCCAGCAGCGAACAGGGTTACAATCAGCCCCAGCATTTT.

This chain uses TRBV12-3 or TRBV12-4 with TRBJ1-2; D gene unclear. Trimming stripped 8 bases from V and 5 bases from J, with 9 bases between. This CDR3 comprises 11 residues. The CDR3 nucleotides are TGTGCCAGCGCCATGGGATATGGCTACACCTTC. It translates to CASAMGYGYTF.

This clonotype showed up just once. This chain connects TRBV6-1 to TRBJ1-1, with D perhaps TRBD1 (6 bases). Germline CDR1 is MNHNS and CDR2 is SASEGT. CDR3 length: 17 residues. Deletions cut 1 base from V and 4 bases from J, with 19 bases between. Here the CDR3 reads CASSEEGPGGGGTEAFF. CDR3 bases: TGTGCCAGCAGTGAAGAAGGGCCGGGGGGCGGAGGCACTGAAGCTTTCTTT.

This clonotype was found a few times. This chain uses TRBV29-1 with TRBJ2-7; 10 bases match TRBD1. The J call may be in error: the DNA end matches TRBJ2-5 better. This CDR3 has 15 residues. Germline V CDR1 and CDR2: SQVTM, ANQGSEA. Written as DNA, the CDR3 is TGCAGCGTTGAGCCCGACAGGGGGCCGGGAGAGACCCAGTACTTC. Encoded protein: CSVEPDRGPGETQYF.

In regard to this clonotype: The junction departs from the called germline gene at one end, perhaps through a read error. The chain recombines TRBV7-7 with TRBJ2-7, with 10 bases matching TRBD1. This CDR3 contains 15 residues. Germline CDR1 SSHAT, CDR2 FNYEAQ (reference sequence). The CDR3 region has the DNA TGTGCTAGCAGCTTTGGACAGGGGGACACCTACGAGCAGTACTTC. Translating it yields CASSFGQGDTYEQYF.

The genes are TRBV5-1 and TRBJ2-7; 9 bases match TRBD1. V was clipped by 1 base and J by 1 base; unmatched bases: 15. CDR3 length: 19 residues. The germline CDR1 and CDR2 sequences are SGHRS and YFSETQ. CDR3 sequence reads: CASSLRHRGPTALSYEQYF. The CDR3 DNA follows: TGCGCCAGCAGCTTGCGACACAGGGGGCCAACTGCCCTTTCCTACGAGCAGTACTTC.

Written as DNA, the CDR3 is TGTGCCAGCAGCCTTCCGACCTTTCGGGACAGGGGGTACAATGAGCAGTTCTTC. Encoded protein: CASSLPTFRDRGYNEQFF. The chain links TRBV6-2 or TRBV6-3 to TRBJ2-1, with TRBD1 matching over 11 bases. Germline-derived CDR1 and CDR2 are MNHEY and SVGEGT. With V trimmed by 6 bases and J by 4 bases, 14 bases remained unmatched. The CDR3 extends over 18 amino acids.

In this sample, this clonotype turned up many times. DNA for the CDR3: TGCAGCGTTGCTCTAGCGGTGAACGAGCAGTACTTC. Residues: CSVALAVNEQYF. This sequence joins TRBV29-1 and TRBJ2-5; 7 bases match TRBD2. TRBJ2-7 explains the end of the DNA better; the J call may be wrong. The germline CDR1 and CDR2 sequences are SQVTM and ANQGSEA. The CDR3 extends over 12 amino acids.

The genes are TRBV11-1 and TRBJ2-1, with TRBD1 matching over 8 bases. Germline CDR1 and CDR2: SGHAT and FQDESV (reference sequence). The V gene end was trimmed by 5 bases and the J gene end by 4 bases; junction bases not matched to a gene: 7. CDR3 size: 15 residues. CDR3 coding DNA: TGTGCCAGCAGCCGCGCCACAGGGGGATACAATGAGCAGTTCTTC. This translates into CASSRATGGYNEQFF.

This clonotype was seen more than once but under ten times. Here the CDR3 reads CASSLFRGAYFPGANVLTF. The CDR3 DNA reads as TGTGCCAGCAGCTTGTTCAGAGGGGCTTACTTCCCTGGGGCCAACGTCCTGACTTTC. This chain joins TRBV7-2 and TRBJ2-6; D tentatively reads TRBD1 or TRBD2 (5 bases each). Looked up from germline, CDR1 is SGHTA and CDR2 is FQGNSA. Trimming shortened V by 3 bases and J by 2 bases, and 20 bases separated the two germline ends. The CDR3 runs to 19 residues.

J is TRBJ2-5 and V is TRBV4-1; tentative D call: TRBD2 (7 bases). V was shortened by 3 bases and J by 5 bases, with 10 bases between the two germline ends. From germline, CDR1 is MGHRA and CDR2 YSYEKL. This CDR3 comprises 13 residues. The CDR3 DNA follows: TGCGCCAGCAGCCAGGGGGGGCTGGAGACCCAGTACTTC. The encoded protein is CASSQGGLETQYF.

This sequence joins TRBV5-1 and TRBJ2-5; D may be TRBD2 (7 bases). Germline assignment: CDR1 SGHRS and CDR2 YFSETQ. V dropped 1 base and J dropped 5 bases, with 15 bases sitting between them. The CDR3 spans 15 residues. The CDR3 DNA sequence: TGCGCCAGCAGCTTGCAAGGGGGGGCCCGGGAGACCCAGTACTTC. It yields the protein CASSLQGGARETQYF. The complete variable domain, with remaining parts taken from reference TRBV5-1 and TRBJ2-5, reads KAGVTQTPRYLIKTRGQQVTLSCSPISGHRSVSWYQQTPGQGLQFLFEYFSETQRNKGNFPGRFSGRQFSNSRSEMNVSTLELGDSALYLCASSLQGGARETQYFGPGTRLLVL.

This clonotype has a handful of counts. The V gene is TRBV19, the J gene TRBJ1-5; maybe TRBD1 (6 bases). Trimming took off 4 bases at V and 7 bases at J, with 17 bases between the two ends. Per the germline V gene, CDR1 is LNHDA and CDR2 is SQIVND (reference sequence). This CDR3 region has 15 residues. CDR3 in amino acids: CASSTISGVEQPQHF. In nucleotides, the CDR3 is TGTGCCAGTAGTACAATCTCAGGGGTGGAACAGCCCCAGCATTTT.

This chain uses TRBV7-6 with TRBJ2-4; possibly TRBD1 or TRBD2 for D (5 bases each). The CDR3 consists of 14 residues. Germline CDR1 SGHVS, CDR2 FNYEAQ. With 5 bases removed from V and 8 bases from J, the gap between germline ends came to 16 bases. The CDR3 nucleotides read TGTGCCAGCAGCCCTGGACATGGGACGGACATTCAGTACTTC. It codes for CASSPGHGTDIQYF.

The V call is TRBV20-1, the J call TRBJ2-7; D might be TRBD2 (6 bases). The CDR3 has 13 residues. Per germline, CDR1 DFQATT and CDR2 SNEGSKA (reference sequence). The V end lost 5 bases, the J end lost 3 bases, and 14 bases lay between the germline ends. The CDR3 DNA follows: TGCAGTGCTGGGCGGGGTAGCGGCTACGAGCAGTACTTC. Protein product: CSAGRGSGYEQYF.

This clonotype was found a few times. The rearrangement links TRBV4-1 to TRBJ2-1; possibly TRBD1 for D (6 bases). The V end was cut by 0 bases, the J end by 4 bases, with 19 bases between. CDR3 length: 18 residues. Germline CDR1 is MGHRA and CDR2 is YSYEKL. The DNA for the CDR3 is TGCGCCAGCAGCCAAGATCCAGTTGGACAGACAATTTACAATGAGCAGTTCTTC. Its translation is CASSQDPVGQTIYNEQFF.

The gene calls are TRBV20-1 and TRBJ2-2; TRBD2 is a possible D gene (6 bases). The germline V gene has CDR1 DFQATT and CDR2 SNEGSKA (reference sequence). This CDR3 is built from 16 residues. The V and J ends lost 0 bases and 1 base respectively, with 12 bases between them. The CDR3 region is CSARDRREVNTGELFF. The CDR3 nucleotides read TGCAGTGCTAGAGATCGAAGGGAGGTGAACACCGGGGAGCTGTTTTTT.

This clonotype was seen a handful of times. The rearrangement uses TRBV2 and TRBJ2-1; 9 positions agree with TRBD1. Trimming removed 6 bases from V and 2 bases from J; junction bases left unmatched: 5. Germline-derived CDR1 and CDR2 are SNHLY and FYNNEI. The CDR3 has 15 residues. The CDR3 DNA reads as TGTGCCAGCAGCTCAACAGGGGGCCCCTACAATGAGCAGTTCTTC. This gives the protein CASSSTGGPYNEQFF.

The rearrangement joins TRBV20-1 to TRBJ2-1; D may correspond to TRBD1 or TRBD2 (5 bases each). V gave up 0 bases and J gave up 9 bases, with 9 bases separating them. The CDR3 runs to 12 residues. Per the germline V gene, CDR1 is DFQATT and CDR2 is SNEGSKA (reference sequence). CDR3 in amino acids: CSARDEGTEQFF. The CDR3 DNA is TGCAGTGCTAGAGATGAGGGGACTGAGCAGTTCTTC.

This clonotype was picked up many times. The rearrangement uses TRBV7-2 and TRBJ2-7; TRBD1 matches 9 bases. Germline CDR1 reads SGHTA; CDR2 reads FQGNSA. V lost 7 bases to trimming and J lost 3 bases; unmatched junction nucleotides: 10. The CDR3 has 15 residues. Here the CDR3 DNA reads TGTGCCAGCAATTCACGGGGACAGGGTATCTACGAGCAGTACTTC. It encodes CASNSRGQGIYEQYF.

This clonotype was detected ten times or more. The CDR3 here is CASRWGFAGGSHNEQFF. CDR3 sequence (DNA): TGTGCCAGCAGGTGGGGGTTCGCGGGGGGCAGCCACAATGAGCAGTTCTTC. The chain has TRBV2 and TRBJ2-1, with 8 bases aligning to TRBD2. The CDR3 is 17 residues long. Unmatched junction bases numbered 15, after V lost 6 bases and J lost 5 bases. CDR1 and CDR2 (germline): SNHLY, FYNNEI.

This chain links TRBV5-1 with TRBJ1-4; weak D call: TRBD1 (5 bases). The CDR3 covers 15 residues. The V gene's germline CDR1 is SGHRS and CDR2 YFSETQ. V was shortened by 4 bases and J by 4 bases, with 14 bases between the two germline ends. In nucleotides, the CDR3 is TGCGCCAGCAGCCTTGGACAAGCTTTTAATGAAAAACTGTTTTTT. Protein sequence: CASSLGQAFNEKLFF. Filled out from reference TRBV5-1 and TRBJ1-4, the complete variable domain reads KAGVTQTPRYLIKTRGQQVTLSCSPISGHRSVSWYQQTPGQGLQFLFEYFSETQRNKGNFPGRFSGRQFSNSRSEMNVSTLELGDSALYLCASSLGQAFNEKLFFGSGTQLSVL.

Points on this clonotype: One end of the junction is discordant with germline, which a read error may explain. The gene calls are TRBV10-3 and TRBJ2-7; 11 nucleotides line up with TRBD1. Per germline, CDR1 ENHRY and CDR2 SYGVKD. The CDR3 is made up of 16 amino acids. The CDR3 sequence is CAIGEGPGQGVWEQYF. CDR3 in DNA: TGTGCCATCGGTGAGGGGCCGGGACAGGGGGTATGGGAGCAGTACTTC.

The chain recombines TRBV5-1 with TRBJ2-3; TRBD1 might be the D (6 bases). The germline V gene encodes CDR1 SGHRS and CDR2 YFSETQ. This CDR3 spans 16 amino acids. Trimming stripped 0 bases from V and 5 bases from J, with 16 bases between. The DNA of the CDR3 is TGCGCCAGCAGCTTGGGGTTATGGCAGGGGCAAGATACGCAGTATTTT. Encoded protein: CASSLGLWQGQDTQYF.

A few counts support this clonotype. V is TRBV5-1 and J is TRBJ2-1; the match to TRBD1 covers 8 bases. Per the germline V gene, CDR1 is SGHRS and CDR2 is YFSETQ. The CDR3 is 15 residues long. After removal of 6 bases from V and 0 bases from J, the junction contained 5 bases not matched to a gene. The CDR3 sequence: CASKQGGGSYNEQFF. The CDR3 DNA reads TGCGCCAGCAAACAGGGGGGAGGCTCCTACAATGAGCAGTTCTTC.

The rearrangement uses TRBV6-2 or TRBV6-3 and TRBJ2-1; D possibly uses TRBD1 or TRBD2 (5 bases each). V lost 7 bases, J lost 7 bases, and 17 bases lay in between. CDR3 length: 14 residues. Germline CDR1 reads MNHEY; CDR2 reads SVGEGT. In nucleotides, the CDR3 is TGTGCCAGCACCGAGGGGCAGGGACGGAATGAGCAGTTCTTC. It translates to CASTEGQGRNEQFF.

This clonotype was seen only a few times. This chain uses TRBV20-1 with TRBJ2-5; tentative D call: TRBD1 (6 bases). This CDR3 region has 13 residues. V was pared by 4 bases and J by 0 bases, with 9 bases between. The germline CDR1 and CDR2 sequences are DFQATT and SNEGSKA (reference sequence). CDR3 bases: TGCAGTGCTATCTGGACAGACCAAGAGACCCAGTACTTC. Amino acid sequence: CSAIWTDQETQYF.

This clonotype was counted once. The genes are TRBV7-2 and TRBJ1-1; TRBD1 might be the D (6 bases). Germline assignment: CDR1 SGHTA and CDR2 FQGNSA. The germline V and J ends were trimmed by 5 bases and 3 bases, with 16 bases remaining between them. This CDR3 has 15 amino acids. The chain's CDR3 is CASSPTGDFYTEAFF. CDR3 in DNA: TGTGCCAGCAGCCCGACAGGAGATTTTTACACTGAAGCTTTCTTT.

This chain joins TRBV7-9 and TRBJ2-3; a weak D match, TRBD1 (6 bases). The CDR3 totals 14 residues. Between the trimmed V and J ends, which lost 1 base and 4 bases, there was a span of 9 bases. CDR1 and CDR2 from the germline V gene are SEHNR and FQNEAQ (reference sequence). CDR3 in amino acids: CASSLGGPPDTQYF. The CDR3, as DNA: TGTGCCAGCAGCTTAGGGGGGCCTCCAGATACGCAGTATTTT.